This is a list of T cell receptor beta chains from one sample in a study of CD8 T cells in ankylosing spondylitis. MiXCR, run by TCRdb on the 5' RACE reads, gives a single entry per CDR3 protein. The data show over 600,000 distinct CDR3 sequences, with 15% to 20% seen just once and about 20% held by the top ten. Sequencing input: blood, either unsorted or a sorted T cell fraction (not recorded which). These TCRs come from a male donor with ankylosing spondylitis. Both conserved end residues are trimmed from each CDR3. Part of the rows lack a size; the others show once, few, many or a class for expanded clones.

clone_size j_call v_call cdr3_aa
few TRBJ1-2 TRBV7-2 ASSPTATNYGYT
. TRBJ1-1 TRBV29-1 SVERGVNTEAF
. TRBJ2-6 TRBV7-3 ASSLRGPLSGANVLT
. TRBJ2-7 TRBV10-3 AIKGTSESYEQY
. TRBJ2-5 TRBV5-1 ASPLGTGIGETQY
few TRBJ2-7 TRBV27 ASSPQGFYEQY
. TRBJ2-1 TRBV6-5 ASSYSTGVEQF
. TRBJ2-1 TRBV27 ASRATGATYNEQF
few TRBJ1-1 TRBV27 ASSFDVNTEAF
. TRBJ2-7 TRBV3-1 ASSPFPAYEQY
many TRBJ2-1 TRBV3-1 ASSQGLAGVSEQF
few TRBJ2-3 TRBV2 ASSDWWELADTQY
. TRBJ2-4 TRBV4-1 ASSQDFGIAKNIQY
few TRBJ1-2 TRBV5-6 ASSLGGIGYT
few TRBJ1-1 TRBV9 ASSDPSGTANTEAF
. TRBJ2-7 TRBV3-1 ASSQAMGQVRHEQY
. TRBJ2-1 TRBV4-1 ASSQTTQRGGRDEQF
. TRBJ1-1 TRBV28 ASSPVGIMNTEAF
. TRBJ1-2 TRBV10-3 AISGTGLEST
few TRBJ2-3 TRBV5-1 ASRGVLSTDTQY
few TRBJ2-7 TRBV28 ASSLTRISSYEQY
. TRBJ1-2 TRBV20-1 SARGEGGGYGYT
few TRBJ2-1 TRBV12-5 ASGLGHNEQF
. TRBJ1-1 TRBV30 AWAGQGLTEAF
few TRBJ2-1 TRBV5-5 ASSPPEGRLNEQF
. TRBJ2-5 TRBV27 ASRRTGQETQY
few TRBJ2-3 TRBV9 ASSVGLVGTDTQY
. TRBJ1-2 TRBV5-6 ASSSGTGTANYGYT
few TRBJ1-6 TRBV20-1 SARDGTYNSPLH
. TRBJ2-2 TRBV28 ASSLTGGSGELF
. TRBJ2-7 TRBV7-2 ASSSAGTANYEQY
many TRBJ2-2 TRBV20-1 SATEGGRARAGELF
. TRBJ1-1 TRBV3-1 ASSASAGSTEAF
few TRBJ2-5 TRBV12-3/TRBV12-4 ASSFWQTQETQY
. TRBJ2-1 TRBV20-1 RAGWGEQF
many TRBJ2-3 TRBV29-1 SLTNPASDTQY
many TRBJ2-5 TRBV12-3/TRBV12-4 ASKAGGKETQY
few TRBJ2-5 TRBV7-2 ASSLGETGGRETQY
many TRBJ1-1 TRBV20-1 SAEFPPGGAYTEAF
. TRBJ1-1 TRBV28 ASRPALGGTEAF
few TRBJ1-1 TRBV28 ASSPRTVLGTEAF
. TRBJ2-1 TRBV5-1 ASSLGWGLMGNEQF
. TRBJ1-3 TRBV7-9 ASSLGTEESGNTIY
few TRBJ2-3 TRBV7-8 ASSLLGGVTDTQY
few TRBJ1-5 TRBV19 ASSFRDRGSGNQPQH
few TRBJ2-3 TRBV7-2 ASSFWSSGADTQY
. TRBJ2-7 TRBV20-1 SASAGDPYEQY
many TRBJ2-3 TRBV7-3 ASSLTPPSGGARDTQY
. TRBJ2-1 TRBV5-1 ASSPSRDYNEQF
few TRBJ2-5 TRBV28 ASSYGHYQETQY
few TRBJ2-2 TRBV12-3/TRBV12-4 ASSLGILAGGYTGELF
. TRBJ2-5 TRBV4-2 ASSRNRERQTQY
. TRBJ2-1 TRBV7-6 ASSLGRTNEQF
few TRBJ1-3 TRBV9 ASSVGQPGSGNTIY
. TRBJ2-2 TRBV6-1 ASRPGQGRTGELF
many TRBJ2-4 TRBV20-1 SASLLAGGTNIQY
. TRBJ2-1 TRBV13 ASSFTEGPYNEQF
few TRBJ1-6 TRBV6-4 ASSRGGANSPLH
few TRBJ2-2 TRBV7-6 ASSDPFGEDTGELF